This T cell receptor (beta chain) is drawn from a study of cytomegalovirus exposure and HLA in healthy donors. The study, taken as a whole, reports: With further analysis later on, most CMV-associated TCR beta chains appeared HLA-restricted. Donors belonging to an Asian-associated ancestry cluster reportedly showed fewer N-insertions in productive TCRs than the approximately 680-donor mean, according to what a later analysis found. The authors listed 150 or so TCR beta chains as cytomegalovirus-associated.

The PCR contained 60 Vbeta and 13 Jbeta primers. Clones were read by immunoSEQ multiplex PCR, and TCRdb kept only the in-frame ones, dropping some. The repertoire holds about 130,000 clones, with roughly 74% as singletons. Sampled while nominally healthy, donors likely had unrecorded immune exposures. This clone came up a few times. Antigen unknown. The CDR3 is made up of 11 amino acids. CDR1 and CDR2 (germline): SEHNR, FQNEAQ (reference sequence). Trimming stripped 5 bases from V and 14 bases from J, with 14 bases between. V usage is TRBV7-9 and J usage is TRBJ2-3; no clear D. The sequencing sample was made of PBMCs. The TCR comes from a woman aged 50 to 60 in good health and CMV-seropositive. In nucleotides, the CDR3 is TGTGCCAGCAGCACTTCTCAGTGGGCGTATTTT. Amino acid sequence: CASSTSQWAYF.